Shown below are 27 T cell receptor beta chains from a single sample sequenced in a study of shared clonotypes between healthy human individuals. Assay used: immunoSEQ multiplex PCR; TCRdb lists only in-frame clones, some missing. The table shows fewer than 1.8 million clones, with 98% to 99% occurring only once. What was sequenced was naive CD4+ T cells sorted from blood. Stated subset: CD45RA+ positively selected. The origin of the receptors is a man in his thirties or forties in good health.

V gene TRBV4-2 combines with J gene TRBJ2-7, with TRBD2 identical over 14 bases. The CDR3 consists of 15 residues. The V gene's germline CDR1 is LGHNA and CDR2 YNFKEQ. V lost 3 bases, J lost 3 bases, and 1 base stayed unmatched. The CDR3 region has the DNA TGTGCCAGCAGCCATGGACTAGCGGGGGGCTACGAGCAGTACTTC. It specifies CASSHGLAGGYEQYF.

In this sample, this clone turned up once. The rearrangement links TRBV5-1 to TRBJ2-7; D not resolved. Germline CDR1 is SGHRS and CDR2 is YFSETQ. The CDR3 spans 13 residues. Trimming took 0 bases from V and 5 from J, leaving 9 bases between them. Written as DNA, the CDR3 is TGCGCCAGCAGCTTGGTGGGGTTTCACGAGCAGTACTTC. It specifies CASSLVGFHEQYF.

The V call is TRBV9, the J call TRBJ2-1, with D uncertain. Looked up from germline, CDR1 is SGDLS and CDR2 is YYNGEE. The CDR3 is 17 amino acids. V was shortened by 0 bases and J by 0 bases, with 13 bases between the two germline ends. CDR3 sequence (DNA): TGTGCCAGCAGCGTAGACTTTGCGGCCAGCTCCTACAATGAGCAGTTCTTC. Its protein product is CASSVDFAASSYNEQFF.

The count of this clone is one. The V call is TRBV5-1, the J call TRBJ1-2; 7 nucleotides agree with TRBD1. CDR1 is SGHRS and CDR2 is YFSETQ in the germline V gene. V lost 4 bases to trimming and J lost 0 bases; unmatched junction nucleotides: 9. The CDR3 contains 16 residues. CDR3 in amino acids: CASSLEQGRSNYGYTF. CDR3 DNA sequence: TGCGCCAGCAGCCTAGAACAGGGGCGATCTAACTATGGCTACACCTTC.

Note on this clone: Other nucleotide sequences in the sample specify the same CDR3. The gene calls are TRBV2 and TRBJ1-5, with unresolved D. In germline, CDR1 is SNHLY, CDR2 FYNNEI. This CDR3 comprises 12 residues. Between the trimmed V and J ends, which lost 6 bases and 0 bases, there was a span of 3 bases. The CDR3 here is CASSDSNQPQHF. The CDR3 region has the DNA TGTGCCAGCAGCGATAGCAATCAGCCCCAGCATTTT.

The V and J genes are TRBV5-1 and TRBJ2-5, with 9 bases fitting TRBD1. The CDR3 is made up of 14 amino acids. CDR1 is SGHRS and CDR2 is YFSETQ in the germline V gene. V lost 1 base, J lost 4 bases, and 2 bases stayed unmatched. The CDR3 nucleotides read TGCGCCAGCAGCTTGTCGACAGGGGGAGAGACCCAGTACTTC. This gives the protein CASSLSTGGETQYF. The complete variable domain, with remaining parts taken from reference TRBV5-1 and TRBJ2-5, reads KAGVTQTPRYLIKTRGQQVTLSCSPISGHRSVSWYQQTPGQGLQFLFEYFSETQRNKGNFPGRFSGRQFSNSRSEMNVSTLELGDSALYLCASSLSTGGETQYFGPGTRLLVL.

Notes on this clone: The sample has other DNA sequences that encode this CDR3 too. V and J are TRBV18 and TRBJ1-5; D is unresolved. Germline V gives CDR1 KGHSH, CDR2 LQKENI. The CDR3 is 14 residues long. Between the trimmed V and J ends, which lost 3 bases and 0 bases, there was a span of 6 bases. The CDR3 region is CASSPLDSNQPQHF. The CDR3 bases are TGTGCCAGCTCACCCTTGGATAGCAATCAGCCCCAGCATTTT.

This clone was counted a single time. V is TRBV25-1 and J is TRBJ2-7, with 9 bases identical to TRBD2. CDR1 is MGHDK, CDR2 SYGVNS, per germline. With V trimmed by 1 base and J by 5 bases, 6 bases remained unmatched. This CDR3 is built from 15 residues. The CDR3 DNA is TGTGCCAGCAGTGAATGGGCGGGAGGGCCCCACGAGCAGTACTTC. It codes for CASSEWAGGPHEQYF.

This sequence joins TRBV5-1 and TRBJ2-1, with D perhaps TRBD2 (6 bases). The CDR3 length is 16 residues. The germline V gene has CDR1 SGHRS and CDR2 YFSETQ. V was clipped by 0 bases and J by 6 bases, with 16 bases between them. This CDR3 reads CASSLAKGGMANEQFF. DNA for the CDR3: TGCGCCAGCAGCTTGGCCAAAGGCGGGATGGCCAATGAGCAGTTCTTC.

The rearrangement uses TRBV9 and TRBJ2-4; 7 bases agree with TRBD2. This CDR3 is 18 amino acids long. V trimming: 3 bases; J trimming: 0 bases; junction bases outside the gene matches: 12. Germline loops: CDR1 SGDLS, CDR2 YYNGEE. CDR3 amino acids: CASSASDRLAVAKNIQYF. CDR3 DNA sequence: TGTGCCAGCAGCGCTAGCGACCGACTAGCCGTAGCCAAAAACATTCAGTACTTC. The variable domain in full, with the rest retrieved from reference TRBV9 and TRBJ2-4, is DSGVTQTPKHLITATGQRVTLRCSPRSGDLSVYWYQQSLDQGLQFLIQYYNGEERAKGNILERFSAQQFPDLHSELNLSSLELGDSALYFCASSASDRLAVAKNIQYFGAGTRLSVL.

The chain links TRBV9 to TRBJ2-1; TRBD2 aligns across 7 bases. The CDR3 is 16 residues long. CDR1 and CDR2 (germline): SGDLS, YYNGEE. Trimming at V came to 6 bases and at J to 0 bases, leaving 9 bases not matched to a gene. The CDR3 region has the DNA TGTGCCAGCACCCTCCAAGCGGGGAGCTCCTACAATGAGCAGTTCTTC. Its translation is CASTLQAGSSYNEQFF.

This clone occurred once. The chain uses TRBV10-2 and TRBJ1-1; tentatively, D is TRBD1 (6 bases). CDR3 size: 12 residues. From germline, CDR1 is WSHSY and CDR2 SAAADI. V lost 9 bases and J lost 1, with 9 bases in between. The CDR3 DNA is TGCGCCAGTAAGACAGGGAACACTGAAGCTTTCTTT. Its translation: CASKTGNTEAFF.

This rearrangement joins TRBV18 to TRBJ1-3; tentatively, D is TRBD1 (5 bases). V lost 6 bases and J lost 1, with 10 bases in between. CDR1 KGHSH and CDR2 LQKENI come from the germline V gene. The CDR3 consists of 14 residues. The CDR3 protein is CASSKDISGNTIYF. The CDR3 coding sequence is TGTGCCAGCTCGAAGGACATATCTGGAAACACCATATATTTT.

To note about this clone: The sample carries other DNA sequences with the same CDR3. V usage is TRBV6-1 and J usage is TRBJ1-2, with D unclear. The V end lost 3 bases, the J end lost 4 bases, and 6 bases lay between the germline ends. The CDR3 has 12 amino acids. Germline assignment: CDR1 MNHNS and CDR2 SASEGT. CDR3 sequence: CASSDGSYGYTF. CDR3 bases: TGTGCCAGCAGTGACGGGAGCTATGGCTACACCTTC.

The chain recombines TRBV2 with TRBJ2-7; the match to TRBD1 covers 10 bases. J lost 4 bases, V lost 5 bases, and 8 bases had no gene match. The CDR3 covers 15 residues. Germline CDR1 SNHLY, CDR2 FYNNEI. Here the CDR3 DNA reads TGTGCCAGCAGTCTTGGGGGACAGGGGCCTTACGAGCAGTACTTC. Translated, it gives CASSLGGQGPYEQYF.

About this clone itself: The sample has other DNA sequences that encode this CDR3 too. This sequence joins TRBV6-1 and TRBJ2-7; D gene ambiguous. Looked up from germline, CDR1 is MNHNS and CDR2 is SASEGT. The V gene lost 2 bases and the J gene lost 0 bases, with 11 bases spanning the gap. This CDR3 comprises 15 residues. CDR3 loop: CASSERGTGSYEQYF. CDR3 DNA: TGTGCCAGCAGTGAAAGAGGAACGGGCTCCTACGAGCAGTACTTC.

This rearrangement joins TRBV30 to TRBJ2-1; 10 nucleotides match TRBD2. The CDR3 extends over 17 amino acids. The V segment lost 4 bases and the J segment 0 bases; nucleotides outside the gene matches: 9. Germline V gene sequence: CDR1 GTSNPN, CDR2 SVGIG (reference sequence). This CDR3 reads CAWNRASGSVSYNEQFF. Written as DNA, the CDR3 is TGTGCCTGGAATCGGGCTAGCGGGAGTGTCTCCTACAATGAGCAGTTCTTC.

The chain has TRBV5-4 and TRBJ2-5; D possibly corresponds to TRBD1 (6 bases). In germline, CDR1 is SGHNT, CDR2 YYREEE (reference sequence). There are 13 residues in the CDR3. Trimming took off 3 bases at V and 2 bases at J, with 8 bases between the two ends. The DNA of the CDR3 is TGTGCCAGCAGCTCACAGGGACAAGAGACCCAGTACTTC. Amino acid sequence: CASSSQGQETQYF.

The V call is TRBV11-2, the J call TRBJ1-5; the D gene is possibly TRBD1 (5 bases). Per the germline V gene, CDR1 is SGHAT and CDR2 is FQNNGV. The CDR3 loop spans 13 amino acids. V lost 5 bases and J lost 10, with 15 bases in between. The CDR3 coding sequence is TGTGCCAGCAGCCGGGAATCGGGGGAACCCCAGCATTTT. It is translated as CASSRESGEPQHF.

The chain links TRBV19 to TRBJ2-3, with D possibly being TRBD1 (7 bases). This CDR3 has 16 residues. The germline V gene has CDR1 LNHDA and CDR2 SQIVND (reference sequence). V lost 1 base and J 4 bases, leaving 15 bases between the germline ends. CDR3 bases: TGTGCCAGTAGTATAGGGACAGGAGGGCGCGCAGATACGCAGTATTTT. As protein: CASSIGTGGRADTQYF. Supplemented by reference TRBV19 and TRBJ2-3, the full variable domain reads DGGITQSPKYLFRKEGQNVTLSCEQNLNHDAMYWYRQDPGQGLRLIYYSQIVNDFQKGDIAEGYSVSREKKESFPLTVTSAQKNPTAFYLCASSIGTGGRADTQYFGPGTRLTVL.

V is TRBV30 and J is TRBJ1-1; D uncertain. There are 15 residues in the CDR3. Germline assignment: CDR1 GTSNPN and CDR2 SVGIG (reference sequence). Trimming pared 2 bases from V and 0 bases from J, leaving 13 bases between. Here the CDR3 reads CAWSPDFMVNTEAFF. The CDR3, as DNA: TGTGCCTGGAGTCCGGACTTCATGGTGAACACTGAAGCTTTCTTT. Variable domain in full (rest from reference TRBV30 and TRBJ1-1): SQTIHQWPATLVQPVGSPLSLECTVEGTSNPNLYWYRQAAGRGLQLLFYSVGIGQISSEVPQNLSASRPQDRQFILSSKKLLLSDSGFYLCAWSPDFMVNTEAFFGQGTRLTVV.

Comments on this clone: Different DNA sequences within this sample yield the same CDR3. V is TRBV5-1 and J is TRBJ2-3, with D tentatively TRBD2 (6 bases). Germline-derived CDR1 and CDR2 are SGHRS and YFSETQ. The CDR3 is 16 residues long. V was trimmed by 0 bases and J by 0 bases, leaving 11 bases between them. CDR3 residues: CASSLAGGLSTDTQYF. The CDR3 region has the DNA TGCGCCAGCAGCTTGGCCGGGGGATTAAGCACAGATACGCAGTATTTT.

The J gene is TRBJ2-2, the V gene TRBV18, with 10 positions matching TRBD2. V dropped 4 bases and J dropped 4; count of bases not matched to a gene: 3. This CDR3 is built from 15 residues. Per the germline V gene, CDR1 is KGHSH and CDR2 is LQKENI. CDR3 residues: CASSLRTSGTGELFF. The DNA for the CDR3 is TGTGCCAGCTCACTACGGACTAGCGGCACCGGGGAGCTGTTTTTT.

The chain employs TRBV6-1 and TRBJ2-7, with D perhaps being TRBD1 or TRBD2 (5 bases each). The CDR3 totals 15 residues. V dropped 5 bases and J dropped 0 bases, with 14 bases sitting between them. CDR1 MNHNS and CDR2 SASEGT come from the germline V gene. Written as DNA, the CDR3 is TGTGCCAGCAGTAGGGGACCCGGGGACTCCTACGAGCAGTACTTC. Translation: CASSRGPGDSYEQYF.

Notes on this clone: The identical CDR3 is also encoded by other nucleotide sequences in the sample. The chain is built from TRBV9 and TRBJ2-3, with D uncertain. Trimming took off 0 bases at V and 4 bases at J, with 3 bases between the two ends. Germline CDR1 SGDLS, CDR2 YYNGEE. There are 12 residues in the CDR3. CDR3 DNA sequence: TGTGCCAGCAGCGTAGTCTCAGATACGCAGTATTTT. Translation gives CASSVVSDTQYF.

This clone is a singleton in its sample. This chain links TRBV30 with TRBJ1-1; D not certain. Germline values: CDR1 GTSNPN, CDR2 SVGIG (reference sequence). The CDR3 spans 14 residues. Trimming pared 0 bases from V and 5 bases from J, leaving 13 bases between. The CDR3 coding sequence is TGTGCCTGGAGTGTACAATCCTCCGAGACTGAAGCTTTCTTT. This gives the protein CAWSVQSSETEAFF.

On this clone: The sample carries other DNA sequences with the same CDR3. CDR3 region: CASSVASGRAETQYF. CDR3 DNA: TGTGCCAGCAGCGTAGCAAGCGGGAGGGCAGAGACCCAGTACTTC. The chain links TRBV9 to TRBJ2-5; 10 bases map to TRBD2. The CDR3 sequence is 15 residues long. With V trimmed by 0 bases and J by 4 bases, 3 bases remained unmatched. In germline, CDR1 is SGDLS, CDR2 YYNGEE.